The clone carrying this TCR beta chain came up once. The sample is drawn from a study of blood T cell repertoires in COVID-19. In terms of age and location, participants ranged from roughly 18 to 95 years and lived in about two dozen US areas. Per the original data handling: Amplification of reference gene primers provided the estimated nucleated cell counts. This table comes from immunoSEQ multiplex PCR, and its TCRdb copy is limited to in-frame clones, with some not included. V and J calls and clone size follow that table, whereas D and trimming were derived from the DNA. This table has 180,000 or so clones, about four fifths appearing once. The junction had 11 bases not matched to a gene; V was cut back by 3 bases and J by 8 bases. Germline values: CDR1 MNHEY, CDR2 SMNVEV (reference sequence). The CDR3 runs to 16 residues.

Sequenced material: PBMCs or T cells enriched from blood (not recorded which). This chain links TRBV27 with TRBJ1-4, with 8 bases fitting TRBD1. The receptor was isolated from a man aged 50 or older who had recovered from COVID-19. CDR3 coding DNA: TGTGCCAGCAGTTTGGGGGCAGGGGGCTTTGGAGAAAAACTGTTTTTT. It specifies CASSLGAGGFGEKLFF.